This T cell receptor beta chain was captured by sequencing in a study of cytomegalovirus exposure and HLA in healthy donors. The CDR3 extends over 14 amino acids. V lost 5 bases, J lost 11 bases, and 21 bases lay in between. Germline CDR1 SGHTA, CDR2 FQGTGA. 13 Jbeta primers and 60 Vbeta primers were used for the PCR. The method was immunoSEQ multiplex PCR; TCRdb's version includes in-frame clones alone and lacks a portion of them. The repertoire consists of 190,000 or so clones, with 70% to 80% occurring once and the leading ten covering about 0.36%. Sequencing was performed on PBMCs. This receptor was taken from a male donor in good health and CMV-seropositive. This chain connects TRBV7-3 to TRBJ2-5; tentative D call: TRBD2 (5 bases). The CDR3 here is CASSLYNELTRQYF. The CDR3 bases are TGTGCCAGCAGCCTCTACAATGAGCTAACTAGGCAGTACTTC.